This T cell receptor beta chain stems from a study of cytomegalovirus exposure and HLA in healthy donors. The sample holds a few counts of this clone. Its antigen is not known. Study results and caveats: For most TCR sequences rarity was the rule, although some public TCRs occurred in many donors. Only CMV serostatus was available as immune exposure information.

CDR3 length equals 15 residues. The V gene's germline CDR1 is MDHEN and CDR2 SYDVKM. V shed 6 bases and J shed 1 base, with 13 bases lying between them. The donors comprised healthy bone marrow donors. It was with 60 Vbeta and 13 Jbeta primers that the PCR ran. In the source study's methods: In a later analysis, 10 million to 11 million of 75 million to 85 million unique beta chains occurred in at least two donors. Clones were sequenced by immunoSEQ multiplex PCR, and TCRdb holds only the in-frame ones, with some missing. The V and J calls and clone size come from that table; D and trimming were worked out from the DNA. The sample records around 140,000 clones, roughly 79% being singletons.

The origin of this receptor is an older woman in good health and CMV-seropositive. Sequencing was carried out using PBMCs. The J gene is TRBJ1-5, the V gene TRBV28; unclear D gene. The CDR3 loop reads CASRPGEWSNQPQHF. In nucleotides, the CDR3 is TGTGCCAGCAGACCCGGGGAGTGGAGCAATCAGCCCCAGCATTTT.